Below, 25 T cell receptor beta chains from the same sample are listed, as sequenced in a study of graft-versus-host responses after intestinal transplantation. The method was immunoSEQ multiplex PCR; TCRdb's version includes in-frame clones alone and lacks a portion of them. Of roughly 110,000 clones listed, roughly 92% are singletons. Their cognate antigens are unknown. Sequences were derived from unstimulated CD4+ T cells sorted from spleen or lymph node cells, sampled before transplant. These receptors were collected from a human donor who was the organ donor for an intestinal transplant.

The rearrangement joins TRBV27 to TRBJ1-1; tentative D call: TRBD1 (5 bases). The CDR3 consists of 14 residues. V was trimmed by 7 bases and J by 4 bases, leaving 16 bases between them. Germline V CDR1 and CDR2: MNHEY, SMNVEV (reference sequence). This chain's CDR3 is CASTSGRAGTEAFF. In DNA, the CDR3 is TGTGCCAGCACCTCGGGCAGGGCGGGCACTGAAGCTTTCTTT.

The chain is built from TRBV7-2 and TRBJ2-5; no firm D call. There are 14 residues in the CDR3. Germline loops: CDR1 SGHTA, CDR2 FQGNSA. Trimming took 5 bases from V and 5 from J, leaving 15 bases between them. The CDR3: CASSLHNIYETQYF. CDR3 DNA: TGTGCCAGCAGCCTCCATAACATCTACGAGACCCAGTACTTC.

Comment on this clone: The sample carries other DNA sequences with the same CDR3. The chain couples TRBV28 to TRBJ1-3; unclear D gene. The CDR3 sequence is 12 residues long. Germline CDR1 reads MDHEN; CDR2 reads SYDVKM. V was pared by 4 bases and J by 2 bases, with 3 bases between. The CDR3 spells CASSSPGNTIYF. As DNA, the CDR3 is TGTGCCAGCAGTTCCCCTGGAAACACCATATATTTT.

The chain links TRBV12-2 to TRBJ2-7; TRBD1 was called by the table and not checked on the DNA. TRBV12-2 is deemed a pseudogene. This CDR3 has 14 amino acids. The CDR3 here is CASRLKWDSNEQYF. The CDR3 DNA follows: TGTGCAAGTCGCTTAAAATGGGACAGCAACGAGCAGTACTTC.

The chain combines TRBV2 with TRBJ2-1; TRBD2 matches 7 bases. This CDR3 region has 13 residues. Trimming cost V 4 bases and J 15 bases; bases outside gene matches: 12. Germline V gene data show CDR1 as SNHLY and CDR2 as FYNNEI. CDR3 DNA sequence: TGTGCCAGCAGTGTAAGGGACGGGGGGAGCGTGTTCTTC. Protein sequence: CASSVRDGGSVFF.

This chain links TRBV4-1 with TRBJ2-2; 10 positions match TRBD1. CDR1 MGHRA and CDR2 YSYEKL come from the germline V gene. The V and J ends lost 1 base and 6 bases, in that order; junction bases with no gene match: 5. This CDR3 spans 16 amino acids. CDR3 in DNA: TGCGCCAGCAGCCAAGTAGGCGGGACAGGGGCCGGGGAGCTGTTTTTT. Protein sequence: CASSQVGGTGAGELFF.

This chain joins TRBV7-2 and TRBJ2-1, with 9 bases matching TRBD2. In germline, CDR1 is SGHTA, CDR2 FQGNSA. The V segment lost 5 bases and the J segment 9 bases; nucleotides outside the gene matches: 8. CDR3 size: 14 residues. The DNA for the CDR3 is TGTGCCAGCAGCCTCCGGACTAGCGAGGGTGAGCAGTTCTTC. This codes for CASSLRTSEGEQFF.

The gene calls are TRBV5-1 and TRBJ1-1; D gene uncertain. The CDR3 is 13 amino acids. Germline CDR1 is SGHRS and CDR2 is YFSETQ. V lost 0 bases and J lost 2, with 5 bases in between. CDR3 in amino acids: CASSLVANTEAFF. CDR3 in DNA: TGCGCCAGCAGCTTGGTGGCAAACACTGAAGCTTTCTTT. Using reference TRBV5-1 and TRBJ1-1 for the parts outside the CDR3, the full variable domain is KAGVTQTPRYLIKTRGQQVTLSCSPISGHRSVSWYQQTPGQGLQFLFEYFSETQRNKGNFPGRFSGRQFSNSRSEMNVSTLELGDSALYLCASSLVANTEAFFGQGTRLTVV.

The rearrangement uses TRBV30 and TRBJ1-2; possible D gene TRBD1, 6 bases. The CDR3 loop spans 14 amino acids. With 1 base removed from V and 1 base from J, the gap between germline ends came to 10 bases. The V gene's germline CDR1 is GTSNPN and CDR2 SVGIG (reference sequence). The CDR3 loop is CAWSGGHINYGYTF. The DNA for the CDR3 is TGTGCCTGGAGTGGGGGGCATATTAACTATGGCTACACCTTC.

Of note for this clone: One end of the junction fails to match germline, which may point to a read error. Other nucleotide sequences from this sample produce the same CDR3. The chain links TRBV5-6 to TRBJ1-2; 7 bases match TRBD1. The CDR3 totals 14 residues. Germline V gives CDR1 SGHDT, CDR2 YYEEEE. In DNA form, the CDR3 reads TGCGCCAGCAGCTTCTTAGAGGGGGCTAGGGGCTACACCTTC. Translating it yields CASSFLEGARGYTF.

The gene calls are TRBV27 and TRBJ1-4; the D gene is possibly TRBD1 (5 bases). This CDR3 contains 14 residues. V was clipped by 1 base and J by 12 bases, with 15 bases between them. Germline CDR1 and CDR2: MNHEY and SMNVEV (reference sequence). The DNA for the CDR3 is TGTGCCAGCAGTTTATATTCCGGGGCGGTGGAACTGTTTTTT. Its translation is CASSLYSGAVELFF.

This sequence joins TRBV4-1 and TRBJ2-1; TRBD1 agrees at 9 bases. Germline V gene sequence: CDR1 MGHRA, CDR2 YSYEKL. J gave up 7 bases and V 4 bases, and 11 bases lay outside the gene matches. The CDR3 runs to 16 residues. This chain's CDR3 is CASSRNLQGASNEQFF. Written as DNA, the CDR3 is TGCGCCAGCAGCCGCAACCTACAGGGGGCTTCAAATGAGCAGTTCTTC.

This clone has just a few counts. The gene calls are TRBV18 and TRBJ1-1; 7 bases are shared with TRBD1. After removal of 6 bases from V and 0 bases from J, the junction contained 13 bases not matched to a gene. Germline-derived CDR1 and CDR2 are KGHSH and LQKENI. This CDR3 has 17 residues. Written as DNA, the CDR3 is TGTGCCAGCTCCCCGGGACAGACTAATTTTTTGAACACTGAAGCTTTCTTT. It encodes CASSPGQTNFLNTEAFF.

The chain uses TRBV19 and TRBJ1-1; 8 nucleotides match TRBD1. Germline assignment: CDR1 LNHDA and CDR2 SQIVND (reference sequence). The CDR3 contains 15 residues. J was trimmed by 1 base and V by 2 bases; bases with no gene match: 3. As DNA, the CDR3 is TGTGCCAGTAGTATAAAGGGACAGGCGAACACTGAAGCTTTCTTT. Residues: CASSIKGQANTEAFF.

The chain employs TRBV15 and TRBJ2-1; either TRBD1 or TRBD2 may fit D (5 bases each). The V and J ends lost 9 bases and 3 bases respectively, with 15 bases between them. The length of the CDR3 is 14 residues. Germline assignment: CDR1 LNHNV and CDR2 YYDKDF (reference sequence). The CDR3 DNA sequence: TGTGCCACTGCACAGGAGGCCTTCTACAATGAGCAGTTCTTC. Its translation: CATAQEAFYNEQFF.

The rearrangement links TRBV5-1 to TRBJ2-7; D is undetermined. CDR1 is SGHRS and CDR2 is YFSETQ in the germline V gene. The V and J ends lost 0 bases and 10 bases respectively, with 14 bases between them. The CDR3 is 13 residues long. CDR3 DNA sequence: TGCGCCAGCAGCTTGGCCGGCAGCTACGGCCAGTACTTC. Amino acid sequence: CASSLAGSYGQYF.

J is TRBJ2-5 and V is TRBV6-1; 11 bases align to TRBD2. With the DNA end fitting TRBJ2-7 better, the J assignment may be wrong. The CDR3 contains 14 residues. Per germline, CDR1 MNHNS and CDR2 SASEGT. The CDR3 is CASSIAGGAYEQYF. The CDR3 coding sequence is TGTGCCAGCAGTATAGCGGGAGGGGCCTACGAGCAGTACTTC.

This chain joins TRBV6-5 and TRBJ2-1, with 13 bases that match TRBD2. Germline loops: CDR1 MNHEY, CDR2 SVGAGI. Trimming cost V 8 bases and J 8 bases; bases outside gene matches: 9. The CDR3 consists of 15 residues. The CDR3 here is CASGQLAGGPDEQFF. For the CDR3, the DNA is TGTGCCAGCGGCCAACTAGCGGGAGGGCCAGATGAGCAGTTCTTC.

V usage is TRBV27 and J usage is TRBJ2-1; D perhaps matches TRBD2 (6 bases). This CDR3 has 15 residues. CDR1 and CDR2 from the germline V gene are MNHEY and SMNVEV (reference sequence). V was pared by 4 bases and J by 4 bases, with 14 bases between. For the CDR3, the DNA is TGTGCCAGCAGTTCCGGTGGTAGCGGTTACAATGAGCAGTTCTTC. Translated, it gives CASSSGGSGYNEQFF.

The chain recombines TRBV9 with TRBJ1-2, with TRBD1 identical over 8 bases. CDR1 and CDR2 (germline): SGDLS, YYNGEE. V dropped 3 bases and J dropped 8; count of bases not matched to a gene: 6. The CDR3 contains 13 residues. The CDR3 region is CASSAQGARGYTF. The CDR3 DNA reads TGTGCCAGCAGCGCCCAGGGGGCACGAGGCTACACCTTC.

V gene TRBV27 combines with J gene TRBJ2-7, with D possibly being TRBD1 (8 bases). This CDR3 is 14 amino acids long. Germline CDR1 is MNHEY and CDR2 is SMNVEV (reference sequence). V lost 7 bases and J lost 4, with 17 bases in between. The DNA of the CDR3 is TGTGCCAGCACCTCAGGGGGCGGGAGTTACGAGCAGTACTTC. Translated, it gives CASTSGGGSYEQYF.

To note about this clone: The junction does not match germline at one end; this may be a read error. The chain employs TRBV19 and TRBJ2-2, with D possibly TRBD2 on 5 matching bases. Germline V lookup: CDR1 LNHDA, CDR2 SQIVND (reference sequence). The CDR3 consists of 14 residues. The CDR3 spells CASKGLTTAGELLF. The CDR3 DNA is TGTGCCAGTAAAGGACTGACTACGGCCGGGGAGCTGCTTTTT.

The CDR3 nucleotides read TGTGCCAGCAGCTTGGATGGTGGAGGAGATACGCAGTATTTT. Encoded protein: CASSLDGGGDTQYF. V and J are TRBV7-7 and TRBJ2-3, with D perhaps TRBD2 (5 bases). CDR3 length: 14 amino acids. CDR1 is SSHAT and CDR2 is FNYEAQ in the germline V gene (reference sequence). The germline V and J ends were trimmed by 3 bases and 5 bases, with 12 bases remaining between them.

The rearrangement links TRBV21-1 to TRBJ1-2; TRBD1 is the table's D call, not checked against the DNA. TRBV21-1 is deemed a pseudogene. This CDR3 is built from 15 residues. In nucleotides, the CDR3 is TGTGCCAGCAGCACGGTTCAGGACAGGGTTGAGGGCTACACCTTC. Translated: CASSTVQDRVEGYTF.

The chain employs TRBV5-1 and TRBJ2-3; 7 positions match TRBD1. The germline gives CDR1 SGHRS, CDR2 YFSETQ. V shed 4 bases and J 4 bases; nucleotides not matched to a gene: 9. The CDR3 is made up of 15 amino acids. The CDR3: CASSEGQYGADTQYF. The CDR3 region has the DNA TGCGCCAGCAGCGAGGGACAGTATGGGGCAGATACGCAGTATTTT.